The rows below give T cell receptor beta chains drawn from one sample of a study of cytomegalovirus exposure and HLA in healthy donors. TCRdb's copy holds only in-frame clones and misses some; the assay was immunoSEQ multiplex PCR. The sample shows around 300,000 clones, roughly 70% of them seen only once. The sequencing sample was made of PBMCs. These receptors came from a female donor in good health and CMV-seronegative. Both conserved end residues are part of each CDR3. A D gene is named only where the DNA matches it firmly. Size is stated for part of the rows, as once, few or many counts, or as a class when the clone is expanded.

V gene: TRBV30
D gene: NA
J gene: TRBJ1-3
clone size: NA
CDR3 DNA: TGTGCCTGGAGTCCGGGCTCTGGAAACACCATATATTTT
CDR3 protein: CAWSPGSGNTIYF

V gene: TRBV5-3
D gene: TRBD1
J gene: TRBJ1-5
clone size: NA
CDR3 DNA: TGTGCCAGAAGCTTGGCAGGGGGCGATCCCCAGCCCCAGCATTTT
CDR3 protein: CARSLAGGDPQPQHF

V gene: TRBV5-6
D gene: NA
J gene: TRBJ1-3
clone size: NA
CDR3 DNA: TGTGCCAGCAGCTTGGGACAGTACTCTGGAAACACCATATATTTT
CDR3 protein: CASSLGQYSGNTIYF

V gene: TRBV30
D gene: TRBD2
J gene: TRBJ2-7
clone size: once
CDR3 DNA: TGTGCCTGGAGTTCGGGACTAGCGGGCGACGAGCAGTACTTC
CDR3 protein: CAWSSGLAGDEQYF

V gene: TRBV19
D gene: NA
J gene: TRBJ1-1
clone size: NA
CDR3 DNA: TGTGCCAGTAGTATTCTTGGATCGGGGAACACTGAAGCTTTCTTT
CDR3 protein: CASSILGSGNTEAFF

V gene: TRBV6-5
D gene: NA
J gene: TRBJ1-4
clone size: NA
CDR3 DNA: TGTGCCAGCAGTTACTCGATATACCCAGGTGAAAAACTGTTTTTT
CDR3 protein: CASSYSIYPGEKLFF

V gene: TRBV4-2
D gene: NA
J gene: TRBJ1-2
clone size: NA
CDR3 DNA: TGTGCCAGCAGCCAAGATCTCTATGGCTACACCTTC
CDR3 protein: CASSQDLYGYTF

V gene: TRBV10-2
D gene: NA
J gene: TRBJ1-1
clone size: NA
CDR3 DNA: TGCGCCAGCAGTGGACTTCCTAACACTGAAGCTTTCTTT
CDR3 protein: CASSGLPNTEAFF

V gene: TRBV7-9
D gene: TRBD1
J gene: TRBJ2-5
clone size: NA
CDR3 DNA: TGTTCCAGCAGTAAAGGGACAGGGGATCAGGAGACCCAGTACTTC
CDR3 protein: CSSSKGTGDQETQYF

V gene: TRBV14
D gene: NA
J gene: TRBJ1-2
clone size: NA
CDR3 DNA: TGTGCCAGCAGCCAAGATCCCGGTTACGGCTACACCTTC
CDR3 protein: CASSQDPGYGYTF

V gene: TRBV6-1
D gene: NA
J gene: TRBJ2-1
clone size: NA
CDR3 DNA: TGTGCCAGCAGTGAATACGGGGGAGCCTCCCAAAGGCGGCGAAATGAGCAGTTCTTC
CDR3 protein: CASSEYGGASQRRRNEQFF

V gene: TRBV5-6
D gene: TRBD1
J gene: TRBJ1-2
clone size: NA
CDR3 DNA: TGTGCCAGCAGCCCATGGACAGGGAGCGGCTACACCTTC
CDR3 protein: CASSPWTGSGYTF

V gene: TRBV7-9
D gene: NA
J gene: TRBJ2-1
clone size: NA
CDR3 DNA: TGTGCCAGCAAGGCGGCCGAGGACTACAATGAGCAGTTCTTC
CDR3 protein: CASKAAEDYNEQFF

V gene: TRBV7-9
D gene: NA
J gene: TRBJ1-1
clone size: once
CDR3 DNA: TGTGCCAGCAGCCCACTGTCCCGGGACATCATGCTGAACACTGAAGCTTTCTTT
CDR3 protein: CASSPLSRDIMLNTEAFF

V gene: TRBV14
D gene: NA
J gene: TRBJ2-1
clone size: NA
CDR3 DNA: TGTGCCAGCAGCCAAGATCGAGGGAGTTCCTACAATGAGCAGTTCTTC
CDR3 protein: CASSQDRGSSYNEQFF

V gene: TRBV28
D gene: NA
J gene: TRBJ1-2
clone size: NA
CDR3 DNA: TGTGCCAGCAGCGAGGAACACACGAATGGCTACACCTTC
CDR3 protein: CASSEEHTNGYTF

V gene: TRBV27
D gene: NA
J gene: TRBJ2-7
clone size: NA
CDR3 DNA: TGTGCCAGCAGTCTTAACCCGGCTAGCGAGACTTGGTACGAGCAGTACTTC
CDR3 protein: CASSLNPASETWYEQYF

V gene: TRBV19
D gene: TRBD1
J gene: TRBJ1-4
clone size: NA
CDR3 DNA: TGTGCCAGTAGTCCGACAGGGGCTAAAAATGAAAAACTGTTTTTT
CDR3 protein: CASSPTGAKNEKLFF

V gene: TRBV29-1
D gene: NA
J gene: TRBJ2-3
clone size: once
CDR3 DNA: TGCAGCGTTGCCGTGCGGTTCTCTAGCACAGATACGCAGTATTTT
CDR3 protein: CSVAVRFSSTDTQYF

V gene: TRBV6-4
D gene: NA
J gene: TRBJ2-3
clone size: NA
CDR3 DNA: TGTGCCAGCAGTGACTCATCGGGAGAGGTAGATACGCAGTATTTT
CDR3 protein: CASSDSSGEVDTQYF

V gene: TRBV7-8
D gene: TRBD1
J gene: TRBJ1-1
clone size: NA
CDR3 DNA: TGTGCCAGCAGCTTATGGACAGGGAACACTGAAGCTTTCTTT
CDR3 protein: CASSLWTGNTEAFF

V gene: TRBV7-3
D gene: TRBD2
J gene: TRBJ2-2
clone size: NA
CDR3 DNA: TGTGCCAGCAGCTCCGGGACTAGCGGCAGCACCGGGGAGCTGTTTTTT
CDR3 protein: CASSSGTSGSTGELFF

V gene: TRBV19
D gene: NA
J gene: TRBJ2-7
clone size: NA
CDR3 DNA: TGTGCCAGTAGTCTCCATCATCCCTCAGGGTCCTCCCCCTACGAGCAGTACTTC
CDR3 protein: CASSLHHPSGSSPYEQYF

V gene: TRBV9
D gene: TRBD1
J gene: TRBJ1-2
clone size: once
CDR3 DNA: TGTGCCAGCAGCGCCCGGGACAGAATTCTTATTAATTCTCGGAACTATGGCTACACCTTC
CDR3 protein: CASSARDRILINSRNYGYTF

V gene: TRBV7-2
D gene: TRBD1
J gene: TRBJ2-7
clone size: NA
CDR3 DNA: TGTGCCAGCAGCTTCGACAGGGTAACATCCCACGAGCAGTACTTC
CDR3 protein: CASSFDRVTSHEQYF

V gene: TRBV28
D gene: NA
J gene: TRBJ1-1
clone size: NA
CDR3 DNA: TGTGCCAGCAGGTCTGGGGCCCTTGAAGCTTTCTTT
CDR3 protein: CASRSGALEAFF

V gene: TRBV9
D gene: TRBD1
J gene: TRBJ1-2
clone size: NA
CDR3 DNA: TGTGCCAGCAGCGGGGACAGTCGGGGCTACACCTTC
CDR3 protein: CASSGDSRGYTF

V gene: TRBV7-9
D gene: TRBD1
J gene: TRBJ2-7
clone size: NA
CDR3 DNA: TGTGCCAGCAGCCCTCGGACAGGGGAGTCCTACGAGCAGTACTTC
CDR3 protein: CASSPRTGESYEQYF

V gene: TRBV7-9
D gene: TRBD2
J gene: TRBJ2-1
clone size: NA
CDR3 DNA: TGTGCCAGCAGTTCCGGGGGGAGCTCCTACAATGAGCAGTTCTTC
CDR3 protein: CASSSGGSSYNEQFF

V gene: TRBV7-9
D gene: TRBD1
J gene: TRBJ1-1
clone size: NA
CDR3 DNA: TGTGCCAGCAGCCAGGGACAGGGGGACACTGAAGCTTTCTTT
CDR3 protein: CASSQGQGDTEAFF

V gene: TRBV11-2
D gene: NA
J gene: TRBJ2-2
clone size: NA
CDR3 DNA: TGTGCCAGCAGCTTTTGGCGGGAGAACACCGGGGAGCTGTTTTTT
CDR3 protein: CASSFWRENTGELFF

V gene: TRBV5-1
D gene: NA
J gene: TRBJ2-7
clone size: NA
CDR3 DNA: TGCGCCAGCAGCTTTCCCCAGGGGATGAGCTCCTACGAGCAGTACTTC
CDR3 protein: CASSFPQGMSSYEQYF

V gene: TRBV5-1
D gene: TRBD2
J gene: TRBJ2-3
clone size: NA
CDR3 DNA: TGCGCCAGCAGCTTCGACGGGACTAGCCTCACAGATACGCAGTATTTT
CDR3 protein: CASSFDGTSLTDTQYF

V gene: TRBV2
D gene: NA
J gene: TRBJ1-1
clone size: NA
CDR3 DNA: TGTGCCAGCAATCCACAGGGTAGGGACACTGAAGCTTTCTTT
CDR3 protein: CASNPQGRDTEAFF

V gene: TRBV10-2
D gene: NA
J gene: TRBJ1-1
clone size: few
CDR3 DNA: TGCGCCAGCAGTGAAGGCGGAGAAGCTTTCTTT
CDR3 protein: CASSEGGEAFF

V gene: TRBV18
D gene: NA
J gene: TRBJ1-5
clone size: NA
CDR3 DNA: TGTGCCAGCTCACACGATGGGCCGGGCAATCAGCCCCAGCATTTT
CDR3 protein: CASSHDGPGNQPQHF

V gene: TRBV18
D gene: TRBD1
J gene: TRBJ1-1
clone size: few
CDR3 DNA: TGTGCCAGCTCACCGTCAGGGGGCGCTGAAGCTTTCTTT
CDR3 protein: CASSPSGGAEAFF

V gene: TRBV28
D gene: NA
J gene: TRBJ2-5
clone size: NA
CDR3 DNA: TGTGCCAGCGGCCGAGGAGAGACCCAGTACTTC
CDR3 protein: CASGRGETQYF

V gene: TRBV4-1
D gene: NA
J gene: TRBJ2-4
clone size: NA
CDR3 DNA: TGCGCCAGCAGCCTATCCTCGCCCCGGGAAGGGGGAAACATTCAGTACTTC
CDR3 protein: CASSLSSPREGGNIQYF

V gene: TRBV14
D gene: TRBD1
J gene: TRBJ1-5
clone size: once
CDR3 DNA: TGTGCCAGCAGCCATACTACGGGACAGGGGGTCAGTCAGCCCCAGCATTTT
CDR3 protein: CASSHTTGQGVSQPQHF

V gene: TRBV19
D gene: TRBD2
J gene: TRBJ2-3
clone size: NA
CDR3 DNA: TGTGCCAGTAGTACCCCTAGCGGGCCCACAGATACGCAGTATTTT
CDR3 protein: CASSTPSGPTDTQYF

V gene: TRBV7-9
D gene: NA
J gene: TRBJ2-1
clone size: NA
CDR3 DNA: TGTGCCAGCAGCTCCGTGGGGGCTAGCGGCTCCTACAATGAGCAGTTCTTC
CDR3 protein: CASSSVGASGSYNEQFF

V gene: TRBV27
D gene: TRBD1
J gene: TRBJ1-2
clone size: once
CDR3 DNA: TGTGCCAGCAGCACACTCCAGGGGGCGCGAGTCTACTATGGCTACACCTTC
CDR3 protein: CASSTLQGARVYYGYTF

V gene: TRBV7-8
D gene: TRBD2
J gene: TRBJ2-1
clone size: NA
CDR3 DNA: TGTGCCAGCACCCTCGATCGGACTAGCGGGCCGAATAATAACTACAATGAGCAGTTCTTC
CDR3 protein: CASTLDRTSGPNNNYNEQFF

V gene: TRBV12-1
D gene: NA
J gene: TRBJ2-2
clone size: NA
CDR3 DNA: TGTGCCAGCAGCTTTGCCCCAAACGGCGGGTGGGAGAGGGAAGCCACCGGGGAGCTGTTTTTT
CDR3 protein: CASSFAPNGGWEREATGELFF

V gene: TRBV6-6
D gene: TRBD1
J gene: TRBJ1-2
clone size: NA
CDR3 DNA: TGTGCCAGCAGTTATACGGGACAGGGTCCTAACTATGGCTACACCTTC
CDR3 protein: CASSYTGQGPNYGYTF

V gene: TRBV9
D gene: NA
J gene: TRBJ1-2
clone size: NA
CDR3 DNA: TGTGCCAGCAGCGTAGCTTCTAACTATGGCTACACCTTC
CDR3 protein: CASSVASNYGYTF

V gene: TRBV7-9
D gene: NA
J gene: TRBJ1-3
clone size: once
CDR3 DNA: TGTTCCAGCAGCTTCAGCGGGGCCCCTGGAAACACCATATATTTT
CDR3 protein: CSSSFSGAPGNTIYF

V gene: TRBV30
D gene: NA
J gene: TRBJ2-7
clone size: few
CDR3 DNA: TGTGCCTGGAGTAGTGGGGCATACGAGCAGTACTTC
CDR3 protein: CAWSSGAYEQYF

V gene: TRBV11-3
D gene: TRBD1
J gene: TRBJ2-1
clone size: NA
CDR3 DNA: TGTGCCAGCAGCTTAGGCAAACACGGGACAGGGCTTTACAATGAGCAGTTCTTC
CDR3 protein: CASSLGKHGTGLYNEQFF

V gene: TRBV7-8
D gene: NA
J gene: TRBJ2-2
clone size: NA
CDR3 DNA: TGTGCCAGCAGCTTGATCGGGAGTGCCAGGGTCGGGAACACCGGGGAGCTGTTTTTT
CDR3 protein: CASSLIGSARVGNTGELFF

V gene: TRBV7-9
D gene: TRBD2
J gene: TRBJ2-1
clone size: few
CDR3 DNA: TGTGCCAGCAGCCCCGATGCTAGCGGGACCCCTAATGAGCAGTTCTTC
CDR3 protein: CASSPDASGTPNEQFF

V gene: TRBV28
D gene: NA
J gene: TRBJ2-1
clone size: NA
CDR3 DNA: TGTGCCAGCAGCTCCAGAGGCCTAGCGCGTAGTTACAATGAGCAGTTCTTC
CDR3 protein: CASSSRGLARSYNEQFF

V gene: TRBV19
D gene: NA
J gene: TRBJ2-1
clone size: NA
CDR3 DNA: TGTGCCAGTAGTATTAATCAGAATGAGCAGTTCTTC
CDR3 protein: CASSINQNEQFF

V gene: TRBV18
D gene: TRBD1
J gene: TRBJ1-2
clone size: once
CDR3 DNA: TGTGCCAGCTCACCGACAGGGAACTATGGCTACACCTTC
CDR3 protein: CASSPTGNYGYTF